This record concerns one T cell receptor (beta chain) sequence. Its specificity is unknown. This specimen belongs to a study of T cell repertoires in cytomegalovirus infection. Turning to the study itself: An indication of both CMV infection and matching HLA type came from public TCR beta signatures. Points from the study as a whole: Dominating the ex vivo response were HLA-C-restricted CMV-specific TCR beta clonotypes. Based on cumulative public TCR beta family frequency, carriers of CMV plus the relevant HLA were identified.

Losses at the gene ends were 8 bases for V and 0 bases for J; bases not matched to a gene: 17. This CDR3 contains 20 residues. Via MiXCR, TCRdb re-called the reads, giving one row per CDR3 protein. The repertoire has about 320,000 distinct CDR3 sequences, 9.5% of them found once; the top ten carry over 3.5%. This clonotype originated in a human donor in good health (CMV status not recorded). Some clones in this sample may be carry-over from other donors' samples. The V and J genes are TRBV12-3 or TRBV12-4 and TRBJ2-6; 9 nucleotides line up with TRBD1. The sequenced material came from PBMCs. The CDR3, as DNA: TGTGCCAGCTCATTCCTAGAACCGGGACAGGGAATCTCTGGGGCCAACGTCCTGACTTTC. Translated: CASSFLEPGQGISGANVLTF.